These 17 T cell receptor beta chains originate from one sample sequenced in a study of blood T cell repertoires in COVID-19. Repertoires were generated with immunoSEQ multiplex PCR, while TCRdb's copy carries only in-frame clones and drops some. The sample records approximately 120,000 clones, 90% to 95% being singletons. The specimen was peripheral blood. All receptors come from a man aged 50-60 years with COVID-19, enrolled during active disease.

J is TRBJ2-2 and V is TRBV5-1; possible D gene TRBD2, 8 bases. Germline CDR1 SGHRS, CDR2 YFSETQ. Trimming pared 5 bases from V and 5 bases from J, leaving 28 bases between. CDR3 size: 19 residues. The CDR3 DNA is TGCGCCAGCAGGGATACGACAGGGCCAGCGGGAGCTATGACCGGGGAGCTGTTTTTT. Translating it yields CASRDTTGPAGAMTGELFF.

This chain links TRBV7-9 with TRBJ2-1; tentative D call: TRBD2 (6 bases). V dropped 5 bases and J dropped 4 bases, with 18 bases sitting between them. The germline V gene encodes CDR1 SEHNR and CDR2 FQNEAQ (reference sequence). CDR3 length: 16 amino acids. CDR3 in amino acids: CASSPGPGLAYNEQFF. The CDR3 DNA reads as TGTGCCAGCAGCCCCGGACCGGGACTGGCATACAATGAGCAGTTCTTC.

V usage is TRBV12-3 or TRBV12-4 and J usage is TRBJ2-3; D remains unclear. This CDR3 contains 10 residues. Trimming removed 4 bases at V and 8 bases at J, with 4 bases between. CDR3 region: CASSSGTQYF. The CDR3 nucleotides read TGTGCCAGCAGTTCGGGTACGCAGTATTTT.

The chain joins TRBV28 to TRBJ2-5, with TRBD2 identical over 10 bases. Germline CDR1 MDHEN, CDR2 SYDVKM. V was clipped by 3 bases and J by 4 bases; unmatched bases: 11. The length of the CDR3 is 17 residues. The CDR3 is CASSFRPGAGGPETQYF. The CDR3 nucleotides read TGTGCCAGCAGTTTTCGTCCTGGAGCGGGAGGGCCAGAGACCCAGTACTTC.

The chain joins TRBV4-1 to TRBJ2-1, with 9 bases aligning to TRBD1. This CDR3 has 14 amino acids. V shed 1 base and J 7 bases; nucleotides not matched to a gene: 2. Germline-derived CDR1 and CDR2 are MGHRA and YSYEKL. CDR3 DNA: TGCGCCAGCAGCCAAGGGGACAGGGTAAATGAGCAGTTCTTC. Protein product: CASSQGDRVNEQFF.

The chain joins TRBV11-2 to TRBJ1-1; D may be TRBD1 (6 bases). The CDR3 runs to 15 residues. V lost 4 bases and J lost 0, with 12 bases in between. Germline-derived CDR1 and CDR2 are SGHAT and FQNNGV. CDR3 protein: CASSSPTGLNTEAFF. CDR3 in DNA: TGTGCCAGCAGCTCCCCGACAGGACTGAACACTGAAGCTTTCTTT.

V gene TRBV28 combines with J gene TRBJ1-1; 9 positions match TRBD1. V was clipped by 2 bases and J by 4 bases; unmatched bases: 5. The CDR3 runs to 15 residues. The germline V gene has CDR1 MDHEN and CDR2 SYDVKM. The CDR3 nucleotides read TGTGCCAGCAGTTTAGGGACAGGGATTGGCACTGAAGCTTTCTTT. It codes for CASSLGTGIGTEAFF.

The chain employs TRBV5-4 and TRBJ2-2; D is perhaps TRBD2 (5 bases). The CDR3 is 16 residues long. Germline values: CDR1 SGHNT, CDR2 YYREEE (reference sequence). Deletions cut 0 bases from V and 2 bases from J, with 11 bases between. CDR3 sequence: CASSLVSSRNTGELFF. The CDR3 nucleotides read TGTGCCAGCAGCTTGGTATCTAGCCGTAACACCGGGGAGCTGTTTTTT.

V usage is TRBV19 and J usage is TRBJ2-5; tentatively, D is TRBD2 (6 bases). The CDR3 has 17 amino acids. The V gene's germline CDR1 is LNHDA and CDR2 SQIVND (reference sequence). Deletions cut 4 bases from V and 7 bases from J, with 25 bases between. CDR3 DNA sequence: TGTGCCAGTAGTACCAGCGGGCGCAAACCCCTAACAGGGACCCAGTACTTC. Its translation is CASSTSGRKPLTGTQYF.

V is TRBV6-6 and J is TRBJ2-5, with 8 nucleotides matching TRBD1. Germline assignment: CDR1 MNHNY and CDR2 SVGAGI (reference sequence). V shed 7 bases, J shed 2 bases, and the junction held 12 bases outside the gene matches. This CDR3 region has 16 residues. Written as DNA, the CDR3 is TGTGCCAGCACAATTCGGGCAGGGGGCCTTCAAGAGACCCAGTACTTC. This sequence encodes CASTIRAGGLQETQYF.

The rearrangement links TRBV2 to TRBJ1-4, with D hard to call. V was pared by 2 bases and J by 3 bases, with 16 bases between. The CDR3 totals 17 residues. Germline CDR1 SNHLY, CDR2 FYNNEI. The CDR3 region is CASSEYGPLAANEKLFF. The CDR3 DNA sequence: TGTGCCAGCAGTGAATATGGCCCGTTGGCTGCTAATGAAAAACTGTTTTTT. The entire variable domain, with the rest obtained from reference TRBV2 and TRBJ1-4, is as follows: EPEVTQTPSHQVTQMGQEVILRCVPISNHLYFYWYRQILGQKVEFLVSFYNNEISEKSEIFDDQFSVERPDGSNFTLKIRSTKLEDSAMYFCASSEYGPLAANEKLFFGSGTQLSVL.

CDR3 DNA sequence: TGTGCCAGCAGAGGACCGGGACAAGAGCAGTTCTTC. It yields the protein CASRGPGQEQFF. V gene TRBV2 combines with J gene TRBJ2-1; D possibly corresponds to TRBD1 (6 bases). CDR1 and CDR2 (germline): SNHLY, FYNNEI. Trimming shortened V by 6 bases and J by 10 bases, and 13 bases separated the two germline ends. CDR3 size: 12 residues.

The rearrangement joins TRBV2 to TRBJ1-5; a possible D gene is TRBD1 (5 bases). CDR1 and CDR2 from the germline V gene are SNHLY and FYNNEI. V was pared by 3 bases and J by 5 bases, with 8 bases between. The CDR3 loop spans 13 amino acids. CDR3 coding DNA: TGTGCCAGCAGTGAGACAGATTATCAGCCCCAGCATTTT. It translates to CASSETDYQPQHF.

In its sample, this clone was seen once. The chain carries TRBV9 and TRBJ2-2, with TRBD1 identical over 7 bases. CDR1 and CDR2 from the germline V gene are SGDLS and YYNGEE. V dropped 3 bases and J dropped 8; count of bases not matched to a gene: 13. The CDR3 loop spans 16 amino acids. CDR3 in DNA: TGTGCCAGCAGCGGACCGGGACAGAAAAGAGAAGGGGAGCTGTTTTTT. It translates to CASSGPGQKREGELFF.

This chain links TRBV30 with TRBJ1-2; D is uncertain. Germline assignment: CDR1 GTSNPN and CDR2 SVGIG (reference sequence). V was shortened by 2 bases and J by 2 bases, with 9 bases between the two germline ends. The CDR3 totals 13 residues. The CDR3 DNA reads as TGTGCCTGGAGTCCAGACACCAACTATGGCTACACCTTC. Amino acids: CAWSPDTNYGYTF.

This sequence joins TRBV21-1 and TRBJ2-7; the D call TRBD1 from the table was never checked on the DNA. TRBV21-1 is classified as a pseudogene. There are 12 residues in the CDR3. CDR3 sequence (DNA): TGTGCCAGCTTGAAGACAGGGGACGAGCAGTACGTC. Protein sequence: CASLKTGDEQYV.

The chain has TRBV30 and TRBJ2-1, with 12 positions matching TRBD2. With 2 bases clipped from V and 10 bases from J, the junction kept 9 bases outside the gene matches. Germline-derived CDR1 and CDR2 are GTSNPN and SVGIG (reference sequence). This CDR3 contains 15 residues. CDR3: CAWSIRLAGGWEQFF. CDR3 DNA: TGTGCCTGGAGTATCAGGCTAGCGGGAGGGTGGGAGCAGTTCTTC.